The clone carrying this TCR beta chain was observed a single time. Seattle cases were enrolled at active infection and followed longitudinally. These data belong to a study of blood T cell repertoires in COVID-19. About the research overall: Italy, Spain and the United States were the sources of the convalescent and acute COVID-19 samples.

V was pared by 1 base and J by 0 bases, with 3 bases of the junction left unmatched. Germline loops: CDR1 SNHLY, CDR2 FYNNEI. CDR3 length equals 16 residues. TCRdb keeps only in-frame clones here, not all; method: immunoSEQ multiplex PCR. Among nearly 200,000 clones listed, about 85% were seen once. This chain joins TRBV2 and TRBJ1-3; TRBD1 aligns across 7 bases. Sample: peripheral blood. The receptor's source is a man in his sixties with COVID-19, enrolled during active disease. DNA for the CDR3: TGTGCCAGCAGTGAAGGGACAGGCCGCTCTGGAAACACCATATATTTT. This gives the protein CASSEGTGRSGNTIYF.